The sequence of this TCR beta chain was determined in a study of T cells in Graves' hyperthyroidism and ophthalmopathy. Disease duration under 2 months; hyperthyroidism patients were aged 18 to 65. This clonotype was counted at least ten times. Its specificity is not known. What was amplified from RNA transcripts were TCR beta CDR3 regions. In the first-round RT-PCR of the TCR CDR3, the HTBI primer set was used. MiXCR was run by TCRdb on the multiplex PCR reads, yielding one entry per CDR3 protein. The sample comprises fewer than 550,000 distinct CDR3 sequences, 15% to 18% of which are singletons, and just under 8% rests with the top ten. The J segment lost 6 bases and the V segment lost 7 bases, leaving 15 bases of the junction unmatched. Germline-derived CDR1 and CDR2 are SGHTA and FQGNSA. The CDR3 is 16 residues long. General study points: Ophthalmopathy was identified by the model a median around 5.9 months ahead of onset. In the blood, most expanded thyroid clonotypes above 0.001 appeared as well. Stable hyperthyroidism was separated from ophthalmopathy by a model based on 13 V-J features.

The source of this sequence is a woman younger than 30 with Graves' hyperthyroidism. The rearrangement joins TRBV7-2 to TRBJ1-5, with 7 bases fitting TRBD1. The source material was blood. The CDR3 DNA follows: TGTGCCAGCACCACTCGGGGGCAGGGGGGAGGTCAGCCCCAGCATTTT. It yields the protein CASTTRGQGGGQPQHF.